The next 18 T cell receptor beta chains were all read from a single sample in a study of regulatory T cells in long-lasting Graves disease. In building TCR beta libraries, iRepertoire HTBI primers were used together with Arm-PCR of CDR3 regions. TCRdb analysed the multiplex PCR reads with MiXCR anew, one entry per CDR3 protein. Among approximately 350,000 distinct CDR3 sequences listed, roughly 12% were seen once. Stated time point: newly diagnosed GD, antithyroid drugs for less than 3 months. From PBMCs, RNA was extracted and then used to make the TCR library. The same sample was also used in a study of T cells in Graves' hyperthyroidism and ophthalmopathy.

The specimen was peripheral blood mononuclear cells (PBMCs), collected at new diagnosis, from a patient treated with antithyroid drugs. These receptors were collected from a woman between 18 and 30 years old with Graves disease.

This clonotype was recorded at least ten times. J is TRBJ2-2 and V is TRBV29-1; D gene ambiguous. Trimming cost V 7 bases and J 7 bases, with 16 bases left between them. In germline, CDR1 is SQVTM, CDR2 ANQGSEA. The CDR3 loop spans 13 amino acids. In nucleotides, the CDR3 is TGCAGCGGAACCGTCCGCAGTGGCGGGGAGCTGTTTTTT. Its translation is CSGTVRSGGELFF.

This clonotype was counted at least ten times. This rearrangement joins TRBV2 to TRBJ2-3; the D is unclear. The CDR3 has 14 residues. Trimming took off 3 bases at V and 0 bases at J, with 7 bases between the two ends. Germline CDR1 reads SNHLY; CDR2 reads FYNNEI. The CDR3 here is CASSDRASTDTQYF. Here the CDR3 DNA reads TGTGCCAGCAGTGACAGAGCTAGCACAGATACGCAGTATTTT.

This clonotype was counted only a few times. Written as DNA, the CDR3 is TGTGCCAGCAGCCGCCTCGGGACACGGCAATACACAGATACGCAGTATTTT. It codes for CASSRLGTRQYTDTQYF. The V call is TRBV7-9, the J call TRBJ2-3; maybe TRBD1 (6 bases). This CDR3 is 17 amino acids long. Germline V gives CDR1 SEHNR, CDR2 FQNEAQ (reference sequence). Trimming shortened V by 5 bases and J by 2 bases, and 20 bases separated the two germline ends. Full variable domain (outside the CDR3, taken from reference TRBV7-9 and TRBJ2-3): DTGVSQNPRHKITKRGQNVTFRCDPISEHNRLYWYRQTLGQGPEFLTYFQNEAQLEKSRLLSDRFSAERPKGSFSTLEIQRTEQGDSAMYLCASSRLGTRQYTDTQYFGPGTRLTVL.

To note about this clonotype: A clone one base away is much larger, so this may be a read error. Because the CDR3 is missing its conserved closing phenylalanine or tryptophan, this is likely a read error. The CDR3 spells CASSPQPGQGEETQYL. CDR3 nucleotides: TGTGCCAGCAGTCCCCAACCGGGACAGGGGGAAGAGACCCAGTACCTC. The V gene is TRBV28, the J gene TRBJ2-5, with TRBD1 identical over 11 bases. With V trimmed by 5 bases and J by 3 bases, 8 bases remained unmatched. Germline CDR1 and CDR2: MDHEN and SYDVKM. This CDR3 comprises 16 residues.

The table lists this clonotype with many counts. The chain combines TRBV27 with TRBJ2-1; TRBD2 aligns across 12 bases. From germline, CDR1 is MNHEY and CDR2 SMNVEV (reference sequence). V shed 4 bases and J 3 bases; nucleotides not matched to a gene: 13. The CDR3 spans 19 residues. This CDR3 reads CASSYRPAGLAGNYNEQFF. CDR3 in DNA: TGTGCCAGCAGTTACCGTCCCGCAGGACTAGCGGGAAACTACAATGAGCAGTTCTTC.

With respect to this clonotype: A read error is possible here, since a much larger clone lies one base away. The genes are TRBV20-1 and TRBJ2-7; possibly TRBD1 or TRBD2 for D (5 bases each). The CDR3 covers 14 residues. Germline CDR1 DFQATT, CDR2 SNEGSKA (reference sequence). The V end lost 5 bases, the J end lost 3 bases, and 17 bases lay between the germline ends. CDR3 in amino acids: CSARTGGKLYEQYF. The CDR3 DNA reads as TGCAGTGCTCGAACAGGAGGCAAGCTCTACGAGCAGTACTTC.

The sample holds many counts of this clonotype. This rearrangement joins TRBV12-3 or TRBV12-4 to TRBJ1-5; D may be TRBD1 (6 bases). This CDR3 comprises 14 residues. V lost 3 bases to trimming and J lost 2 bases, with 8 bases between them. Here the CDR3 reads CASSFSGGNQPQHF. CDR3 DNA: TGTGCCAGCAGTTTTTCAGGGGGCAATCAGCCCCAGCATTTT.

In this sample, this clonotype turned up many times. This chain uses TRBV19 with TRBJ2-7; 7 nucleotides line up with TRBD1. After removal of 4 bases from V and 7 bases from J, the junction contained 10 bases not matched to a gene. This CDR3 comprises 14 residues. Per germline, CDR1 LNHDA and CDR2 SQIVND (reference sequence). CDR3 region: CASSTEQGLREQYF. The CDR3 nucleotides read TGTGCCAGTAGTACCGAACAGGGGCTGAGAGAGCAGTACTTC.

This clonotype was found a few times. The chain links TRBV20-1 to TRBJ2-2; D unclear. With 7 bases removed from V and 4 bases from J, the gap between germline ends came to 16 bases. The germline V gene has CDR1 DFQATT and CDR2 SNEGSKA (reference sequence). The length of the CDR3 is 14 residues. The CDR3 DNA is TGCAGTGTCCCGGACGCTAGAAGCACCGGGGAGCTGTTTTTT. Translated: CSVPDARSTGELFF.

As to this clonotype: This may stem from a read error, because a much larger clone lies one nucleotide away. This rearrangement joins TRBV28 to TRBJ1-2; a weak D match, TRBD1 (5 bases). V was cut by 8 bases and J by 2 bases, with 21 bases left in between. Germline CDR1 MDHEN, CDR2 SYDVKM. The CDR3 spans 16 residues. CDR3 sequence reads: CASSGPRRGSNYGYTF. CDR3 DNA: TGTGCCAGCTCCGGGCCCAGACGGGGGTCGAACTATGGCTACACCTTC.

With respect to this clonotype: This may be a read error, as it is one base from a much larger clone. V usage is TRBV15 and J usage is TRBJ2-5; tentative D call: TRBD1 (6 bases). V lost 0 bases and J lost 11, with 22 bases in between. The germline CDR1 and CDR2 sequences are LNHNV and YYDKDF (reference sequence). There are 16 residues in the CDR3. DNA of the CDR3: TGTGCCACCAGCAGAGAAACGGCAGGGGCTGGGAATGAGCAGTACTTC. Its protein is CATSRETAGAGNEQYF. Variable domain in full (rest from reference TRBV15 and TRBJ2-5): DAMVIQNPRYQVTQFGKPVTLSCSQTLNHNVMYWYQQKSSQAPKLLFHYYDKDFNNEADTPDNFQSRRPNTSFCFLDIRSPGLGDTAMYLCATSRETAGAGNEQYFGPGTRLLVL.

This clonotype was seen many times. The rearrangement joins TRBV12-3 or TRBV12-4 to TRBJ2-3; TRBD1 is a possible D gene (6 bases). V lost 6 bases and J 2 bases, leaving 12 bases between the germline ends. The CDR3 loop spans 14 amino acids. The CDR3 sequence is CASRGQLFTDTQYF. The CDR3 DNA reads as TGTGCCAGCAGAGGACAGTTATTCACAGATACGCAGTATTTT.

This clonotype was counted once. This may be a read error, as it is one base from a much larger clone. This chain links TRBV6-2 or TRBV6-3 with TRBJ1-5; D gene ambiguous. This CDR3 spans 13 amino acids. The V gene lost 6 bases and the J gene lost 10 bases, with 16 bases spanning the gap. Germline V CDR1 and CDR2: MNHEY, SVGEGT. The CDR3 region has the DNA TGTGCCAGCAGGTACCCGGGCACTTTCCCCCAGCATTTT. Translation: CASRYPGTFPQHF.

This clonotype occurred many times. The rearrangement uses TRBV7-2 and TRBJ1-6; 8 bases are a match to TRBD1. CDR1 and CDR2 (germline): SGHTA, FQGNSA. V dropped 0 bases and J dropped 9; count of bases not matched to a gene: 7. The CDR3 is 16 amino acids. The CDR3 sequence is CASSLARGPSGSPLHF. The CDR3 DNA follows: TGTGCCAGCAGCTTAGCCAGGGGGCCAAGTGGTTCACCCCTCCACTTT.

In its sample, this clonotype was seen many times. The rearrangement uses TRBV28 and TRBJ2-3; 10 positions agree with TRBD2. The CDR3 has 15 residues. CDR1 MDHEN and CDR2 SYDVKM come from the germline V gene. The V segment lost 6 bases and the J segment 3 bases; nucleotides outside the gene matches: 6. CDR3 region: CASRRLAGETDTQYF. Written as DNA, the CDR3 is TGTGCCAGCAGACGGCTAGCGGGAGAAACAGATACGCAGTATTTT.

Many counts were recorded for this clonotype. V gene TRBV28 combines with J gene TRBJ2-5, with TRBD2 identical over 7 bases. The CDR3 is 15 amino acids. Trimming cost V 11 bases and J 4 bases; bases outside gene matches: 16. CDR1 and CDR2 (germline): MDHEN, SYDVKM. The CDR3 spells CASSFGGAGRETQYF. For the CDR3, the DNA is TGTGCCTCTAGTTTTGGGGGAGCGGGGAGAGAGACCCAGTACTTC.

This clonotype was found a few times. This may be a read error, as it is one base from a much larger clone. The chain carries TRBV2 and TRBJ2-1; D not resolved. The CDR3 covers 15 residues. The germline CDR1 and CDR2 sequences are SNHLY and FYNNEI. This CDR3 reads CASVDPRLGYNERFF. The CDR3 DNA sequence: TGTGCCAGCGTGGACCCGCGCCTGGGGTACAATGAGCGGTTCTTC.

The chain carries TRBV7-2 and TRBJ2-5, with D unclear. With 6 bases removed from V and 6 bases from J, the gap between germline ends came to 11 bases. This CDR3 is 12 amino acids long. CDR1 SGHTA and CDR2 FQGNSA come from the germline V gene. This CDR3 is CASRMDTQTQYF. Written as DNA, the CDR3 is TGTGCCAGCAGAATGGATACGCAGACCCAGTACTTC.